The next 22 T cell receptor beta chains were all read from a single sample in a study of cytomegalovirus exposure and HLA in healthy donors. The primer mix had 60 Vbeta and 13 Jbeta primers. Assay used: immunoSEQ multiplex PCR; TCRdb lists only in-frame clones, some missing. The repertoire holds tens of thousands of clones, with around three fifths as singletons. The sequenced sample consisted of PBMCs. The source is a man younger than 40 in good health and CMV-seronegative.

The V call is TRBV18, the J call TRBJ2-3; 11 bases agree with TRBD1. Looked up from germline, CDR1 is KGHSH and CDR2 is LQKENI. CDR3 size: 14 residues. J was trimmed by 7 bases and V by 7 bases; bases with no gene match: 7. CDR3 amino acids: CASLPGQGVNTQYF. CDR3 bases: TGTGCCAGCTTGCCGGGACAGGGGGTAAATACGCAGTATTTT.

This clone was recorded a few times. The rearrangement uses TRBV10-3 and TRBJ1-5; TRBD1 agrees at 10 bases. Germline V gene lookup returns CDR1 ENHRY and CDR2 SYGVKD. The CDR3 is 18 residues long. The ends lost 6 bases at V and 7 bases at J; junction bases unmatched: 18. As DNA, the CDR3 is TGTGCCATCAGGGCTTCCGGGACAGGGGATCGATCACGGCAGCCCCAGCATTTT. This translates into CAIRASGTGDRSRQPQHF.

CDR3 bases: TGCAGCGTTGACCGGGATGGGACTGAAGCTTTCTTT. Translated, it gives CSVDRDGTEAFF. The rearrangement uses TRBV29-1 and TRBJ1-1; D remains unclear. Per the germline V gene, CDR1 is SQVTM and CDR2 is ANQGSEA. This CDR3 region has 12 residues. V was cut by 3 bases and J by 5 bases, with 10 bases left in between.

The genes are TRBV2 and TRBJ2-5; 7 bases map to TRBD1. The germline CDR1 and CDR2 sequences are SNHLY and FYNNEI. The CDR3 runs 15 residues. J lost 1 base, V lost 5 bases, and 7 bases had no gene match. This CDR3 reads CASSYRGRLQETQYF. The CDR3 DNA sequence: TGTGCCAGCAGTTACAGGGGTCGCCTCCAAGAGACCCAGTACTTC.

The V and J genes are TRBV7-9 and TRBJ1-6, with no clear D. Germline CDR1 SEHNR, CDR2 FQNEAQ (reference sequence). Trimming left V 4 bases short and J 4 bases short, with 14 bases between. This CDR3 comprises 16 residues. The CDR3 nucleotides read TGTGCCAGCAGCTCTGGACTTGGGGAATATAATTCACCCCTCCACTTT. It codes for CASSSGLGEYNSPLHF.

This clone was counted between two and nine times. The rearrangement uses TRBV5-1 and TRBJ2-3; 8 nucleotides align to TRBD2. V lost 7 bases and J lost 2; bases outside the gene matches: 9. Per germline, CDR1 SGHRS and CDR2 YFSETQ. CDR3 length: 15 residues. The CDR3 nucleotides read TGCGCCAGCGTCCCTAGCGGGCGTACCACAGATACGCAGTATTTT. Encoded protein: CASVPSGRTTDTQYF.

The genes are TRBV11-3 and TRBJ2-5; 9 bases fit TRBD2. Trimming cost V 4 bases and J 2 bases; bases outside gene matches: 8. Germline V CDR1 and CDR2: SGHNT, YENEEA. CDR3 length: 16 amino acids. The DNA for the CDR3 is TGTGCCAGCAGCTCCAGACTAGCGGCGGGGCAAGAGACCCAGTACTTC. As protein: CASSSRLAAGQETQYF.

CDR3 loop: CASSQDLGRGRDIQYF. As DNA, the CDR3 is TGCGCCAGCAGCCAAGATCTTGGACGGGGGAGAGACATTCAGTACTTC. The chain uses TRBV4-1 and TRBJ2-4; maybe TRBD2 (6 bases). With 0 bases removed from V and 8 bases from J, the gap between germline ends came to 17 bases. CDR1 is MGHRA and CDR2 is YSYEKL in the germline V gene. CDR3 length: 16 residues.

Remarks on this clone: Sequence at one end of the junction differs from germline and may be a read error. The chain combines TRBV7-2 with TRBJ2-3, with a weak D call TRBD1 (5 bases). The germline CDR1 and CDR2 sequences are SGHTA and FQGNSA. The CDR3 has 9 amino acids. The CDR3 nucleotides are TGTGCCGCTGGGATTGGGGCCAGTTTT. This codes for CAAGIGASF. The full variable domain, rest sourced from reference TRBV7-2 and TRBJ2-3, is GAGVSQSPSNKVTEKGKDVELRCDPISGHTALYWYRQSLGQGLEFLIYFQGNSAPDKSGLPSDRFSAERTGGSVSTLTIQRTQQEDSAVYLCAAGIGASFGPGTRLTVL.

There are a few counts of this clone. Additional DNA sequences in this sample encode the identical CDR3. This chain uses TRBV7-8 with TRBJ1-6; TRBD1 matches at 7 bases. The ends lost 5 bases at V and 6 bases at J; junction bases unmatched: 7. Germline V gene lookup returns CDR1 SGHVS and CDR2 FQNEAQ. The CDR3 runs 15 residues. The CDR3 DNA reads TGTGCCAGCAGCCTCCGGACAGGTTCTAATTCACCCCTCCACTTT. Amino acids: CASSLRTGSNSPLHF.

This clone turned up a few times. The chain joins TRBV28 to TRBJ2-5; D might be TRBD1 (6 bases). V was clipped by 5 bases and J by 1 base, with 14 bases between them. From germline, CDR1 is MDHEN and CDR2 SYDVKM. The CDR3 extends over 15 amino acids. The CDR3 DNA is TGTGCCAGCAGTCCCCCAGGGGTCATCCAAGAGACCCAGTACTTC. Its translation: CASSPPGVIQETQYF.

The rearrangement links TRBV6-1 to TRBJ1-2; 7 bases are a match to TRBD1. CDR1 and CDR2 from the germline V gene are MNHNS and SASEGT. The CDR3 spans 15 residues. Losses at the gene ends were 3 bases for V and 7 bases for J; bases not matched to a gene: 11. CDR3 sequence: CASSDSSPGTAGYTF. CDR3 nucleotide sequence: TGTGCCAGCAGTGATTCTTCACCCGGGACAGCTGGCTACACCTTC.

This chain connects TRBV7-2 to TRBJ1-2; the D gene is possibly TRBD1 (5 bases). Trimming removed 1 base from V and 11 bases from J, with 23 bases in between. The CDR3 has 16 residues. Looked up from germline, CDR1 is SGHTA and CDR2 is FQGNSA. DNA of the CDR3: TGTGCCAGCAGCTTAGATTCAGGCGGACGGACAAGCGTTTACACCTTC. Translating gives CASSLDSGGRTSVYTF.

V is TRBV27 and J is TRBJ2-7; 7 positions match TRBD1. CDR1 MNHEY and CDR2 SMNVEV come from the germline V gene (reference sequence). With V trimmed by 1 base and J by 3 bases, 3 bases remained unmatched. This CDR3 is built from 14 residues. The CDR3 nucleotides read TGTGCCAGCAGTTTATGGGCAGGGGGCTACGAGCAGTACTTC. Translating it yields CASSLWAGGYEQYF.

V is TRBV2 and J is TRBJ1-3; D remains ambiguous. This CDR3 comprises 13 residues. Trimming cost V 4 bases and J 0 bases, with 4 bases left between them. The germline CDR1 and CDR2 sequences are SNHLY and FYNNEI. CDR3 DNA sequence: TGTGCCAGCAGTGTAGTCTCTGGAAACACCATATATTTT. Protein product: CASSVVSGNTIYF. Variable domain in full (rest from reference TRBV2 and TRBJ1-3): EPEVTQTPSHQVTQMGQEVILRCVPISNHLYFYWYRQILGQKVEFLVSFYNNEISEKSEIFDDQFSVERPDGSNFTLKIRSTKLEDSAMYFCASSVVSGNTIYFGEGSWLTVV.

This chain connects TRBV5-1 to TRBJ1-1, with TRBD1 matching 10 bases. V dropped 3 bases and J dropped 5; count of bases not matched to a gene: 4. This CDR3 has 14 residues. The germline gives CDR1 SGHRS, CDR2 YFSETQ. CDR3 protein: CASSSDRGETEAFF. CDR3 sequence (DNA): TGCGCCAGCAGCTCGGACAGGGGGGAGACTGAAGCTTTCTTT.

The chain couples TRBV10-3 to TRBJ1-5; 7 positions agree with TRBD1. Germline V gene data show CDR1 as ENHRY and CDR2 as SYGVKD. V dropped 8 bases and J dropped 2; count of bases not matched to a gene: 6. The CDR3 has 14 amino acids. In DNA, the CDR3 is TGTGCCATCTCCACAGGGGAGGGCAATCAGCCCCAGCATTTT. Amino acids: CAISTGEGNQPQHF.

V gene TRBV7-6 combines with J gene TRBJ2-1; no firm D call. The CDR3 contains 14 residues. Germline assignment: CDR1 SGHVS and CDR2 FNYEAQ. V was pared by 2 bases and J by 7 bases, with 12 bases between. DNA for the CDR3: TGTGCCAGCAGCTTATCTCTAGTATTAAATGAGCAGTTCTTC. Its protein product is CASSLSLVLNEQFF.

This clone came up a few times. Distinct nucleotide sequences in the sample also encode this CDR3. The V call is TRBV7-3, the J call TRBJ2-1; 7 bases fit TRBD2. The CDR3 extends over 15 amino acids. Germline V gene sequence: CDR1 SGHTA, CDR2 FQGTGA. The ends lost 5 bases at V and 0 bases at J; junction bases unmatched: 4. CDR3 nucleotide sequence: TGTGCCAGCAGCCGCGGCGGGAGCTCCTACAATGAGCAGTTCTTC. It codes for CASSRGGSSYNEQFF.

In its sample, this clone was seen once. The J gene is TRBJ1-1, the V gene TRBV7-2, with D maybe TRBD1 (5 bases). Germline V gene lookup returns CDR1 SGHTA and CDR2 FQGNSA. This CDR3 has 15 amino acids. Trimming shortened V by 5 bases and J by 0 bases, and 13 bases separated the two germline ends. In nucleotides, the CDR3 is TGTGCCAGCAGCCGCGTCGGGGGTGTGAACACTGAAGCTTTCTTT. Encoded protein: CASSRVGGVNTEAFF.

The V call is TRBV5-6, the J call TRBJ1-2; no definite D call. Germline CDR1 reads SGHDT; CDR2 reads YYEEEE. CDR3 length: 11 amino acids. V was trimmed by 1 base and J by 8 bases, leaving 6 bases between them. CDR3 nucleotides: TGTGCCAGCAGCTTGCGGGAAGGCTACACCTTC. Protein product: CASSLREGYTF.

The chain has TRBV25-1 and TRBJ2-7; D ambiguous. The CDR3 has 17 residues. Trimming removed 0 bases from V and 5 bases from J, with 20 bases in between. Germline CDR1 and CDR2: MGHDK and SYGVNS. CDR3 protein: CASSEYVGTDQDNEQYF. The CDR3 nucleotides read TGTGCCAGCAGTGAATATGTCGGAACAGACCAGGATAACGAGCAGTACTTC.